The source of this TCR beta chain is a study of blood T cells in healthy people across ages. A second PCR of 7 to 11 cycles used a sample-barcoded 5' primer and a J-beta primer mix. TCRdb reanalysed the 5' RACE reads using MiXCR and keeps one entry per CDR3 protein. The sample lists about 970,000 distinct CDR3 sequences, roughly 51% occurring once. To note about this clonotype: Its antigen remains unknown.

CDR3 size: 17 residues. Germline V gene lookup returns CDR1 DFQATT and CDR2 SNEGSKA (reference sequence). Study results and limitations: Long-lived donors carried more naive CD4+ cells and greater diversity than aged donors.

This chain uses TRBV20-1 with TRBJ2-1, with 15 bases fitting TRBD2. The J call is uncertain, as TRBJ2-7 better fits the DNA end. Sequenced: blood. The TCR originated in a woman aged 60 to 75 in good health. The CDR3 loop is CSATGTSGRSSYNEQYF. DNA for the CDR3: TGCAGTGCCACCGGGACTAGCGGGAGGAGCTCCTACAATGAGCAGTACTTC.